This T cell receptor beta chain was identified during a study of radiotherapy plus CTLA-4 blockade in lung cancer (dated by TCRdb to 2016 to 2018). Background on the whole study: Objective responses were observed in 18% of enrolled patients, and disease control was achieved in around 30%.

Summary of the overall study and its limitations: Increased serum interferon-beta after radiation, together with early dynamic changes in blood T cell clones, were reported to be the strongest predictors of response. After treatment with radiotherapy and ipilimumab, TCR clones that originated in tumors expanded in peripheral blood.

The cysteine opens and the phenylalanine closes a CDR3 of 16 amino acids. The sequence is cut down to CDR3 DNA, 48 bases in frame from base 1. The V end loses 2 bases and the J end loses 1 base, and a stretch of 12 bases separates them. The germline V gene yields MNHEY for CDR1 and SVGAGI for CDR2. The method was the immunoSEQ multiplex PCR assay. TCRdb carries this immuneACCESS record with in-frame sequences only. Its versions omit some clonotypes, under half of them owing to an unresolved V gene in the studies checked, with the rest unexplained. Counted in this sample were more than 25,000 clones; less than 85% of them appeared once. Roughly 7.5% of the sample belongs to the ten largest clones. This clone has only one observation. The antigen this receptor binds is unknown. No base qualities exist here, and no much larger clone lies one base off it. The study tested focal radiation therapy combined with CTLA-4 blockade (ipilimumab) in patients with chemo-refractory metastatic non-small-cell lung cancer.

This clonotype originated in a human donor with non-small cell lung cancer who had stable disease on radiotherapy plus ipilimumab. Sequenced material: peripheral blood, taken from a patient treated with radiotherapy plus ipilimumab. This chain is built from TRBV6-5 and TRBJ1-5; the D region possibly corresponds to TRBD1 (6 bases align). The base sequence is TGTGCCAGCAGTTACGGCAGGGGTCGGAGCAATCAGCCCCAGCATTTT. It translates as CASSYGRGRSNQPQHF.